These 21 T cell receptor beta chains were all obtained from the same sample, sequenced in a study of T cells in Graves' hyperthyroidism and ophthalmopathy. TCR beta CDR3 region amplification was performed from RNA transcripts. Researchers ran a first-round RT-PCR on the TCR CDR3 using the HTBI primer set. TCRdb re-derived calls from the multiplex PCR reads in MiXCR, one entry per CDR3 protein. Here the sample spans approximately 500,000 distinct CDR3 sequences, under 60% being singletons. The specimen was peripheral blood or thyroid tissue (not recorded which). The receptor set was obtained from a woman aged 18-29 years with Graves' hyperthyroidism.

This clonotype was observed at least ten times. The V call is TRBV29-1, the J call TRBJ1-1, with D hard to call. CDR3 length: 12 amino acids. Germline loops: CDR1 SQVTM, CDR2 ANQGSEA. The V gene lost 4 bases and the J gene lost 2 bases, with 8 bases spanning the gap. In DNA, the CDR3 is TGCAGCGTTGTATCGTTAAACACTGAAGCTTTCTTT. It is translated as CSVVSLNTEAFF.

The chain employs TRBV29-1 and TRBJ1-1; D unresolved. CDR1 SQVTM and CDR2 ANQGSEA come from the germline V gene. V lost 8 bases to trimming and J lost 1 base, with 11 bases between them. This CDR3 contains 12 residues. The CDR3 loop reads CSLVAGNTEAFF. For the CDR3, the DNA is TGCAGCTTAGTTGCAGGGAACACTGAAGCTTTCTTT.

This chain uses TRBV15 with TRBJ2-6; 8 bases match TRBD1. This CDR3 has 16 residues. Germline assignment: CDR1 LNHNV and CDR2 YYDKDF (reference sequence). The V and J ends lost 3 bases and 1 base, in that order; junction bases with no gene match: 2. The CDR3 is CATSSYRGSGANVLTF. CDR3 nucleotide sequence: TGTGCCACCAGCAGTTACAGGGGGTCTGGGGCCAACGTCCTGACTTTC.

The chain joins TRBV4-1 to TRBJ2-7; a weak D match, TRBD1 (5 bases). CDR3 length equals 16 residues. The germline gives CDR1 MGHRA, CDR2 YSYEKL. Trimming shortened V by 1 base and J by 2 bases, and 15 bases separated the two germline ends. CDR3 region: CASSQGIWGETYEQYF. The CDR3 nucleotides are TGCGCCAGCAGCCAAGGAATTTGGGGCGAGACCTACGAGCAGTACTTC.

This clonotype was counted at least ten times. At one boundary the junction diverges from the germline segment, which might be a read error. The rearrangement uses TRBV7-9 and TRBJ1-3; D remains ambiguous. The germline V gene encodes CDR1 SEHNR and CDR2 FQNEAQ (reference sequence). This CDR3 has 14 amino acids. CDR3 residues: CASSPPLTGNTTYF. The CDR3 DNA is TGTGCCAGCAGCCCTCCTCTGACTGGAAACACCACATATTTT. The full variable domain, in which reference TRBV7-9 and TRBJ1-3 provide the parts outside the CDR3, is DTGVSQNPRHKITKRGQNVTFRCDPISEHNRLYWYRQTLGQGPEFLTYFQNEAQLEKSRLLSDRFSAERPKGSFSTLEIQRTEQGDSAMYLCASSPPLTGNTTYFGEGSWLTVV.

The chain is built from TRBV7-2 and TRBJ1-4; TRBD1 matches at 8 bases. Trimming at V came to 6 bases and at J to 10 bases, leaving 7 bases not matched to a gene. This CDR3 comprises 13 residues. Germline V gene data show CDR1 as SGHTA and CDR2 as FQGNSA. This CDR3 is CASRRQGFGKLFF. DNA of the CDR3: TGTGCCAGCAGAAGACAGGGGTTTGGAAAACTGTTTTTT.

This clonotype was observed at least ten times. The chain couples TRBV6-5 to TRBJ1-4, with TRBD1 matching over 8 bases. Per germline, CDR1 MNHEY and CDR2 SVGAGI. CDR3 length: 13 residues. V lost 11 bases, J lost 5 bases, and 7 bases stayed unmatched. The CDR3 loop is CAAGGTGNEKLFF. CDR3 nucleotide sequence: TGTGCCGCTGGGGGGACAGGAAATGAAAAACTGTTTTTT.

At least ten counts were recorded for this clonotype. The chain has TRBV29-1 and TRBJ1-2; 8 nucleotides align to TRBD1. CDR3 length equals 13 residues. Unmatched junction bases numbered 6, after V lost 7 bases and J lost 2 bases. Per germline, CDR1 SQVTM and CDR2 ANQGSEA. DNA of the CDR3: TGCAGCGCCGCGGACAGGGACAACTATGGCTACACCTTC. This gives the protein CSAADRDNYGYTF. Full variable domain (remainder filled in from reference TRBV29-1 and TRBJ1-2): SAVISQKPSRDICQRGTSLTIQCQVDSQVTMMFWYRQQPGQSLTLIATANQGSEATYESGFVIDKFPISRPNLTFSTLTVSNMSPEDSSIYLCSAADRDNYGYTFGSGTRLTVV.

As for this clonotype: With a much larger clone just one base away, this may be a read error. CDR3 amino acids: CSARQGGQPQQFF. For the CDR3, the DNA is TGCAGCGCTAGACAGGGGGGGCAGCCCCAGCAGTTCTTC. The genes are TRBV29-1 and TRBJ2-1; TRBD1 matches at 9 bases. Germline CDR1 SQVTM, CDR2 ANQGSEA. V was clipped by 7 bases and J by 11 bases; unmatched bases: 12. The CDR3 is 13 residues long.

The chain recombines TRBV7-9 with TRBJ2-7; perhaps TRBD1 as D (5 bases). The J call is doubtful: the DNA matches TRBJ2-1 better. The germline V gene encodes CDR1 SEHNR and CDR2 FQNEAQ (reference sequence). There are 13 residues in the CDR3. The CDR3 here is CASSLAGVNEQFF. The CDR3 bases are TGTGCCAGCAGCTTAGCAGGGGTCAATGAGCAGTTCTTC.

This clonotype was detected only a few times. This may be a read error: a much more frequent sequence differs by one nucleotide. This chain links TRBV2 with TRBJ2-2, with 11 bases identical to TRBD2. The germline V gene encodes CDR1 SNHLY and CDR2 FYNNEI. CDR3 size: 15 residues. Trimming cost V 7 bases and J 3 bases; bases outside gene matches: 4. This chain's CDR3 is CASKGTSGDTGELFF. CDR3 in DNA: TGTGCCAGCAAGGGGACTAGCGGAGACACCGGGGAGCTGTTTTTT.

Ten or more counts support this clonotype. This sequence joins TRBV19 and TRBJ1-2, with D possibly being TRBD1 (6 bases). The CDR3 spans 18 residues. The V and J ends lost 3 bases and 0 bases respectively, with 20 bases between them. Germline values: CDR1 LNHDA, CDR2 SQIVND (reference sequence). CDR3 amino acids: CASSMIPQGVSANYGYTF. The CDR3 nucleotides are TGTGCCAGTAGTATGATCCCACAGGGTGTGTCGGCTAACTATGGCTACACCTTC.

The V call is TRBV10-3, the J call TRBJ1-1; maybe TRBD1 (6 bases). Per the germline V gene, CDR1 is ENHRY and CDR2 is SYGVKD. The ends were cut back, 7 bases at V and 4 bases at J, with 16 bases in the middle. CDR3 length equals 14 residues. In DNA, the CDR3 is TGTGCCATCACCGAAGGGGGGGTGGGCACTGAAGCTTTCTTT. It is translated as CAITEGGVGTEAFF.

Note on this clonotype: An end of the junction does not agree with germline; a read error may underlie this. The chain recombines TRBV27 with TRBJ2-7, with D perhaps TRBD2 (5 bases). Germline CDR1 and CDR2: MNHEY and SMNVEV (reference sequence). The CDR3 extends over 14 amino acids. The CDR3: CTSGSGRQTYEQYF. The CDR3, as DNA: TGTACCAGCGGCTCAGGACGGCAGACCTACGAGCAGTACTTC.

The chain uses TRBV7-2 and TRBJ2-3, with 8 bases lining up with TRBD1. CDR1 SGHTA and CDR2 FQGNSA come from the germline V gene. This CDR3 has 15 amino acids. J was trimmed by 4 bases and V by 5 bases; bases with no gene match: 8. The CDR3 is CASSLTGQGSDTQYF. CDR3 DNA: TGTGCCAGCAGCCTCACCGGACAGGGTTCAGATACGCAGTATTTT. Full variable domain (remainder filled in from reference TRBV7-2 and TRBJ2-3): GAGVSQSPSNKVTEKGKDVELRCDPISGHTALYWYRQSLGQGLEFLIYFQGNSAPDKSGLPSDRFSAERTGGSVSTLTIQRTQQEDSAVYLCASSLTGQGSDTQYFGPGTRLTVL.

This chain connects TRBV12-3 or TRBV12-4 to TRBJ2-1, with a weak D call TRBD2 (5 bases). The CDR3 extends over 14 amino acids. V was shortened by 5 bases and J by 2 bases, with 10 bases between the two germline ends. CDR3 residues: CASSAELAYNEQFF. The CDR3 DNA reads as TGTGCCAGCAGTGCGGAACTAGCCTACAATGAGCAGTTCTTC.

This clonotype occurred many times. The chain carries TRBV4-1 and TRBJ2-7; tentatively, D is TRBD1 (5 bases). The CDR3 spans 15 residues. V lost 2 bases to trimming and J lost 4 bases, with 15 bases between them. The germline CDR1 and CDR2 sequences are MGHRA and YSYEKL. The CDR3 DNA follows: TGCGCCAGCAGCCAACTAGGATCAGGGTGGTACGAGCAGTACTTC. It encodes CASSQLGSGWYEQYF.

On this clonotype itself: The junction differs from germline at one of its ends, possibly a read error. The CDR3 spells CASSVAGTRPRSTGELFF. For the CDR3, the DNA is TGCGCCAGCAGCGTCGCCGGGACTAGGCCTCGTAGCACCGGGGAGCTGTTTTTT. V gene TRBV7-3 combines with J gene TRBJ2-2; 8 nucleotides align to TRBD2. Per germline, CDR1 SGHTA and CDR2 FQGTGA. This CDR3 is built from 18 residues.

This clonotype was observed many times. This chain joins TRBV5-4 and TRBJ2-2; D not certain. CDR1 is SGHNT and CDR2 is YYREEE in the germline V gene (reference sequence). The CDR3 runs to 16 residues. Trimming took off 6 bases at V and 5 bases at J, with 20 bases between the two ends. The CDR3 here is CASTRRSGPATGELFF. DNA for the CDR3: TGTGCCAGCACCCGGCGGTCCGGGCCCGCGACCGGGGAGCTGTTTTTT.

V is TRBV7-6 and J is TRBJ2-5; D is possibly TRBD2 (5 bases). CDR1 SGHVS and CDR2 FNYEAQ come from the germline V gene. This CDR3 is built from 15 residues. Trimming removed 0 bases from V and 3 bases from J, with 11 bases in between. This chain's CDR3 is CASSLAAGREETQYF. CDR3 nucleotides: TGTGCCAGCAGCTTAGCCGCGGGTAGGGAAGAGACCCAGTACTTC.

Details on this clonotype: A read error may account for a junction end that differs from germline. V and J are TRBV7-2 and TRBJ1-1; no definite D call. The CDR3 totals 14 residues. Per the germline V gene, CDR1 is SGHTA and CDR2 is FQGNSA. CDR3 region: CASSTWAVNAEAFF. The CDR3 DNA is TGTGCCAGCAGCACTTGGGCGGTGAACGCTGAAGCTTTCTTT.